This T cell receptor beta chain derives from a study of tissue T cells after allogeneic stem cell transplantation. Germline assignment: CDR1 LGHNA and CDR2 YNLKQL (reference sequence). The V and J ends lost 4 bases and 0 bases, in that order; junction bases with no gene match: 6. The CDR3 sequence is 16 residues long. About this clone itself: Its antigen is not identified. Gene names and germline refer to mouse. The CDR3 end lies 1 residue beyond the end of the read and is filled in from the germline J gene.

General observations from the study: Alloreactivity or antigen specificity of tissue TCRs was not determined; some clones might be host cells. Anatomically similar tissues had similar TCR repertoires within each patient.

CDR3 sequences, V/J genes, frequencies and template counts came from survey-depth TCRbeta sequencing. Sequenced by immunoSEQ multiplex PCR; TCRdb stores in-frame clones only, minus some. Among about 5,700 clones, about 50% were seen once, and the ten largest hold about an eighth. The time point: mouse harvest day 14 after allogeneic transplant. Mouse grafts combined 10^7 T-cell-depleted bone marrow cells with 10^6 splenic CD5+ T cells. This mouse GVHD model was MHC-mismatched B6 to BALB/c, profiled day 7 or 14. This chain connects TRBV5 to TRBJ2-3; 8 bases align to TRBD1. Input material: gut tissue. The source is a female BALB/c mouse given C57BL/6 T cells with graft-versus-host disease after an allogeneic hematopoietic cell transplant. Incomplete CDR3 DNA: TGTGCCAGCAGCCCGCCGGACAGGGCCAGTGCAGAAACGCTGTAT. This encodes CASSPPDRASAETLY. The whole CDR3 protein reads CASSPPDRASAETLYF.